What follows is one TCR beta chain and its context. Its antigen is currently unknown. The sample is drawn from a study of beta chain features in type 1 diabetes. Whole-study results and caveats: Type 1 diabetes patients showed fewer insertions and more deletions at VDJ junctions. For patients, the naive, central memory and Treg TCRB repertoires appeared more alike than for healthy donors.

All of the isolated RNA was reverse transcribed, so expressed TCRB transcripts were sequenced. Profiled with immunoSEQ multiplex PCR; TCRdb holds only in-frame clones, not every one. The sample holds over 350,000 clones, roughly 16% seen once. Naive, central memory, regulatory and stem cell-like memory cells within the CD4+ compartment were sorted using CD45RO/CCR7/CD25/CD127/CD95/CD27. Sorted populations were all over 98% pure. CDR1 and CDR2 (germline): SGHAT, FQNNGV. V lost 2 bases and J lost 4; bases outside the gene matches: 9. This CDR3 spans 18 amino acids. The source material was naive CD4+ T cells from blood. This clonotype was obtained from a woman younger than 30 in good health. The chain joins TRBV11-2 to TRBJ2-1, with 12 positions matching TRBD1. CDR3 loop: CASSLRSGTGGQYNEQFF. CDR3 in DNA: TGTGCCAGCAGCTTACGATCCGGGACAGGGGGCCAGTACAATGAGCAGTTCTTC. The full variable domain, completed using reference TRBV11-2 and TRBJ2-1, is EAGVAQSPRYKIIEKRQSVAFWCNPISGHATLYWYQQILGQGPKLLIQFQNNGVVDDSQLPKDRFSAERLKGVDSTLKIQPAKLEDSAVYLCASSLRSGTGGQYNEQFFGPGTRLTVL.